The T cell receptor beta chain under discussion was sequenced for a study of T-cell memory formation after mild COVID-19. Whole-study context: Among the donors, TCR clusters were largely specific to each donor. Findings of the study overall: Memory from before infection featured some responding clones, which suggests cross-reactive memory joined.

One entry per CDR3 protein results from TCRdb running MiXCR on the 5' RACE reads. This table holds about 160,000 distinct CDR3 sequences, 31% found once. As regards this clonotype: Its target is not known.

Germline CDR1 is MNHNS and CDR2 is SASEGT. The J segment lost 4 bases and the V segment lost 2 bases, leaving 4 bases of the junction unmatched. This CDR3 is built from 14 residues. This TCR was recovered from an adult woman who had mild COVID-19 (a few samples of this study predate the infection). Cell type and time point are not known. Material: PBMCs or a T cell subset sorted from them (not recorded which). This chain links TRBV6-1 with TRBJ2-7, with 8 bases fitting TRBD1. In DNA form, the CDR3 reads TGTGCCAGCAGTGAACCGGGACAGGATTACGAGCAGTACTTC. Its translation: CASSEPGQDYEQYF.